This T cell receptor beta chain appears in the sequencing data of a study of identical twins. This clonotype was counted between two and nine times. Antigen specificity is unknown. CDR3 length equals 13 residues. CDR1 MNHEY and CDR2 SVGAGI come from the germline V gene. Between the trimmed V and J ends, which lost 0 bases and 6 bases, there was a span of 6 bases. Study observations and caveats: The abundant beta clonotypes from cord blood had fewer insertions, and memory repertoires had none of this. Its conclusions, products of cross-sectional statistical analysis, did not come from following the same donors. Researchers reported excess low generation probability among twin-shared out-of-frame alpha sequences. The models gave estimates that fell short of the out-of-frame TCR alpha sharing seen in monozygotic twins.

TCRdb re-called the 5' RACE reads through MiXCR, storing one row per CDR3 protein. Of just over 450,000 distinct CDR3 sequences listed, approximately 14% are singletons. The same data also contributed to another study, on yellow fever vaccine responses in identical twins.

The source is a woman younger than 35 in good health. V usage is TRBV6-5 and J usage is TRBJ2-1; the D is unclear. The specimen sequenced was CD4+ T cells sorted from blood. CDR3 residues: CASSYSYSNEQFF. CDR3 DNA: TGTGCCAGCAGTTACTCGTACAGCAATGAGCAGTTCTTC.